This is a list of T cell receptor beta chains from one sample in a study of blood T cell repertoires in COVID-19. Profiling relied on immunoSEQ multiplex PCR, and the TCRdb table lists in-frame clones only, not all of them. The table lists around 30,000 clones, 80% to 90% of them singletons, with about 14% in the top ten. Sample: peripheral blood. These receptors were obtained from a man in his sixties with active COVID-19. CDR3s include the opening cysteine and the closing phenylalanine or tryptophan. D genes are given only for firm matches. Size tells how often a clone was seen (once, few, many) or the class of an expanded clone, and some rows leave it out.

>NA|TRBD2|TRBJ2-1|TRBV6-1
CASSDRGTSGGGYNEQFF
TGTGCCAGCAGTGACCGAGGGACTAGCGGGGGGGGTTACAATGAGCAGTTCTTC
>NA|TRBD1|TRBJ1-1|TRBV7-9
CASSFPSNRGNTEAFF
TGTGCCAGCAGCTTCCCCTCAAACAGGGGTAACACTGAAGCTTTCTTT
>NA|NA|TRBJ2-7|TRBV18
CASSPHAGGEQYF
TGTGCCAGCTCACCACATGCGGGTGGGGAGCAGTACTTC
>NA|NA|TRBJ2-5|TRBV5-6
CASSLGSQETQYF
TGTGCCAGCAGCTTGGGGAGTCAGGAGACCCAGTACTTC
>NA|NA|TRBJ2-2|TRBV12-3/TRBV12-4
CASSFSSGELFF
TGTGCCAGCAGTTTTTCGTCCGGGGAGCTGTTTTTT
>NA|NA|TRBJ2-5|TRBV6-1
CASSDGQGGWETQYF
TGTGCCAGCAGTGACGGGCAGGGTGGATGGGAGACCCAGTACTTC
>NA|NA|TRBJ1-3|TRBV4-2
CASSQGRGSGNTIYF
TGTGCCAGCAGCCAAGGACGGGGTAGTGGGAACACCATATATTTT
>once|TRBD2|TRBJ2-4|TRBV14
CASSQPASGGLKNIQYF
TGTGCCAGCAGCCAACCCGCTAGCGGGGGGCTCAAAAACATTCAGTACTTC
>NA|NA|TRBJ1-1|TRBV7-2
CASSLRLGENTEAFF
TGTGCCAGCAGCTTAAGGTTAGGGGAGAACACTGAAGCTTTCTTT
>NA|NA|TRBJ2-7|TRBV3-1/TRBV3-2
CASSQIKGDSTYEQYF
TGTGCCAGCAGCCAAATTAAGGGCGACAGTACCTACGAGCAGTACTTC
>NA|TRBD1|TRBJ2-3|TRBV6-5
CASSLRDRRTDTQYF
TGTGCCAGCAGTCTAAGGGACAGGAGGACAGATACGCAGTATTTT
>NA|NA|TRBJ2-7|TRBV7-9
CASSLDRSEQYF
TGTGCCAGCAGCTTAGACAGGTCCGAGCAGTACTTC
>once|TRBD2|TRBJ2-3|TRBV6-5
CASSYAGGLVDTQYF
TGTGCCAGCAGTTACGCGGGGGGGCTGGTTGATACGCAGTATTTT
>NA|TRBD1|TRBJ2-6|TRBV6-2/TRBV6-3
CASSNHRGASSGANVLTF
TGTGCCAGCAGTAACCACAGGGGCGCTAGCTCTGGGGCCAACGTCCTGACTTTC
>once|NA|TRBJ1-1|TRBV12-3/TRBV12-4
CASSPTANTEAFF
TGTGCCAGCAGTCCTACAGCTAACACTGAAGCTTTCTTT
>NA|NA|TRBJ1-2|TRBV5-4
CASSLMGEVIYGYTF
TGTGCCAGCAGCTTAATGGGAGAAGTTATCTATGGCTACACCTTC
>NA|NA|TRBJ1-4|TRBV9
CASSSAGGRGEKLFF
TGTGCCAGCAGTAGTGCCGGAGGGAGGGGTGAAAAACTGTTTTTT
>NA|TRBD1|TRBJ1-3|TRBV7-9
CASSLTGGGNTIYF
TGTGCCAGCAGTCTTACAGGGGGCGGAAACACCATATATTTT
>NA|NA|TRBJ2-4|TRBV7-9
CASSDYRVPKNIQYF
TGTGCCAGCAGCGATTACAGGGTCCCCAAAAACATTCAGTACTTC
>NA|NA|TRBJ2-1|TRBV4-1
CASSQGGQFSYNEQFF
TGCGCCAGCAGCCAAGGAGGCCAATTCTCCTACAATGAGCAGTTCTTC
>NA|TRBD2|TRBJ2-1|TRBV12-3/TRBV12-4
CASRGLAGDEQFF
TGTGCCAGCAGGGGACTAGCGGGAGATGAGCAGTTCTTC
>NA|TRBD1|TRBJ1-1|TRBV11-2
CASSLGLLRDRGTEAFF
TGTGCCAGCAGCTTAGGCCTACTCCGGGACAGGGGCACTGAAGCTTTCTTT
>NA|TRBD2|TRBJ2-7|TRBV29-1
CSVEIGAGDEQYF
TGCAGCGTTGAAATCGGGGCGGGGGACGAGCAGTACTTC
>few|NA|TRBJ1-6|TRBV4-1
CASSQAWEESYNSPLHF
TGCGCCAGCAGCCAAGCTTGGGAGGAGTCCTATAATTCACCCCTCCACTTT
>NA|TRBD2|TRBJ2-2|TRBV19
CASSKKAGGANTGELFF
TGTGCCAGTAGTAAAAAGGCGGGGGGAGCGAACACCGGGGAGCTGTTTTTT
>NA|NA|TRBJ1-1|TRBV7-9
CASTPGGGEENTEAFF
TGTGCCAGCACCCCCGGGGGGGGCGAGGAGAACACTGAAGCTTTCTTT
>NA|NA|TRBJ2-5|TRBV4-3
CASSQGTGWVQETQYF
TGCGCCAGCAGCCAAGGGACTGGGTGGGTCCAAGAGACCCAGTACTTC
>NA|TRBD2|TRBJ2-7|TRBV2
CASSRLAGEYEQYF
TGTGCCAGCAGCCGACTAGCGGGGGAATACGAGCAGTACTTC